This T cell receptor (beta chain) appears in the sequencing data of a study of siplizumab effects on memory and regulatory T cells. Study-wide results and limits: There appeared to be greater diversity in naive T cells than in memory cells, and naive T cells seemed major contributors to the alloresponse. Suppressive activity of Tregs proliferating in siplizumab cultures remained unconfirmed. Just a small share of alloreactive clones was traced back to unstimulated subsets.

About this clone itself: Its antigen is unknown.

TCR templates, 75,000 to 100,000 per sample, were assayed. TCRdb's table, derived via immunoSEQ multiplex PCR, lists solely in-frame clones and lacks some. Of about 110,000 clones listed, approximately 90% are singletons. The CDR3 is 15 amino acids. Unmatched junction bases numbered 2, after V lost 1 base and J lost 4 bases. Germline CDR1 MNHNY, CDR2 SVGAGI (reference sequence). The origin of this receptor is a human donor in good health. Material: Tregs sorted from blood. The V gene is TRBV6-6, the J gene TRBJ1-1; 11 nucleotides agree with TRBD1. The CDR3 region has the DNA TGTGCCAGCAGTTACTTTGGACAGGGGGCCACTGAAGCTTTCTTT. This encodes CASSYFGQGATEAFF.